This is a list of T cell receptor beta chains from one sample in a study of OX40 agonist ivuxolimab in advanced cancers. Clones were read by immunoSEQ multiplex PCR, and TCRdb kept only the in-frame ones, dropping some. In the table there are 55,000 to 70,000 clones, about 85% of which are singletons. The specimen comprised CD4+ or CD8+ T cells sorted from blood, sampled in a trial of the OX40 agonist ivuxolimab. These receptors were taken from an adult with an advanced solid tumor such as melanoma, head and neck, liver or kidney cancer. CDR3s include the opening cysteine and the closing phenylalanine or tryptophan. The D gene is left open where the match is weak. Only part of the rows carry a size: once, few, many, or a class if the clone is expanded.

TRBV2,NA,TRBD1,14,TRBJ2-3,CASRDRFSTDTQYF,TGTGCCAGCCGGGACAGGTTTAGCACAGATACGCAGTATTTT
TRBV28,NA,TRBD2,16,TRBJ2-1,CASSAVRGDPWNEQFF,TGTGCCAGCAGCGCTGTTCGGGGGGATCCTTGGAATGAGCAGTTCTTC
TRBV2,few,TRBD2,18,TRBJ2-7,CASSEAPLAGVGAYEQYF,TGTGCCAGCAGTGAAGCGCCGCTAGCGGGAGTCGGAGCGTACGAGCAGTACTTC
TRBV5-1,few,NA,15,TRBJ2-6,CASSLGVSGANVLTF,TGCGCCAGCAGCTTGGGAGTCTCTGGGGCCAACGTCCTGACTTTC
TRBV28,few,NA,12,TRBJ2-3,CASSLDNNTQYF,TGTGCCAGCAGTTTAGATAACAATACGCAGTATTTT
TRBV7-8,few,NA,17,TRBJ1-3,CASSDPMTPISGNTIYF,TGTGCCAGCAGCGACCCTATGACACCAATTTCTGGAAACACCATATATTTT
TRBV5-4,NA,NA,16,TRBJ2-2,CASSPLGGLNTGELFF,TGTGCCAGCAGCCCCCTGGGGGGTTTGAACACCGGGGAGCTGTTTTTT
TRBV2,NA,NA,12,TRBJ2-5,CASILTLGDQYF,TGTGCCAGCATATTAACTTTGGGAGACCAGTACTTC
TRBV5-4,NA,TRBD2,17,TRBJ2-5,CASSVGEVAGAGETQYF,TGTGCCAGCAGCGTCGGGGAGGTAGCGGGAGCGGGAGAGACCCAGTACTTC
TRBV18,few,TRBD1,14,TRBJ1-1,CASSPGQLNTEAFF,TGTGCCAGCTCACCGGGACAGTTGAACACTGAAGCTTTCTTT
TRBV6-1,NA,NA,12,TRBJ2-7,CASSLGVAEQYF,TGTGCCAGCAGCCTGGGGGTGGCCGAGCAGTACTTC
TRBV28,NA,TRBD1,15,TRBJ1-1,CASSSQGGGRTEAFF,TGTGCCAGCAGTTCCCAGGGGGGGGGCCGGACTGAAGCTTTCTTT
TRBV2,few,NA,12,TRBJ2-7,CASREDLDEQYF,TGTGCCAGCAGGGAGGACCTCGACGAGCAGTACTTC
TRBV7-9,NA,TRBD2,15,TRBJ2-1,CASSLPSGVDNEQFF,TGTGCCAGCAGCTTACCTAGCGGGGTCGACAATGAGCAGTTCTTC
TRBV7-9,medium-sized,TRBD2,15,TRBJ2-7,CASSPADGRSYEQYF,TGTGCCAGCAGCCCGGCTGACGGGAGGTCCTACGAGCAGTACTTC
TRBV14,NA,NA,14,TRBJ1-4,CASSPVGAGEKLFF,TGTGCCAGCAGCCCCGTTGGGGCCGGTGAAAAACTGTTTTTT
TRBV28,NA,NA,15,TRBJ1-2,CASSSPSEANYGYTF,TGTGCCAGCAGTTCTCCGTCTGAAGCTAACTATGGCTACACCTTC
TRBV7-9,NA,NA,12,TRBJ2-7,CASSNRAYEQYF,TGTGCCAGCAGCAACAGGGCCTACGAGCAGTACTTC
TRBV28,NA,NA,16,TRBJ1-5,CASSPRPDGSNQPQHF,TGTGCCAGCAGTCCACGACCGGACGGTAGCAATCAGCCCCAGCATTTT
TRBV27,NA,TRBD1,14,TRBJ2-7,CASSLTQGASEQYF,TGTGCCAGCAGTTTGACACAGGGGGCGAGCGAGCAGTACTTC
TRBV9,NA,TRBD2,15,TRBJ2-3,CASSGGTSGRFTQYF,TGTGCCAGCAGCGGCGGGACTAGCGGGAGGTTTACGCAGTATTTT
TRBV19,NA,TRBD2,16,TRBJ2-1,CASSFGTSGRLHEQFF,TGTGCCAGTAGTTTCGGGACTAGCGGGAGATTACATGAGCAGTTCTTC
TRBV2,NA,NA,13,TRBJ2-5,CASRVSRGETQYF,TGTGCCAGCAGGGTATCTAGGGGAGAGACCCAGTACTTC
TRBV14,NA,NA,15,TRBJ2-1,CASSQEVVFYNEQFF,TGTGCCAGCAGCCAAGAAGTGGTCTTTTACAATGAGCAGTTCTTC
TRBV6-5,NA,NA,11,TRBJ2-1,CASSYGTEQFF,TGTGCCAGCAGTTACGGGACGGAGCAGTTCTTC
TRBV4-1,few,NA,15,TRBJ1-2,CASSHGTGLDYGYTF,TGCGCCAGCAGCCACGGGACGGGGTTGGACTATGGCTACACCTTC
TRBV7-9,NA,NA,11,TRBJ1-4,CASSGDEKLFF,TGTGCCAGCAGCGGGGATGAAAAACTGTTTTTT
TRBV6-5,NA,TRBD2,15,TRBJ2-3,CASSLSGTSTDTQYF,TGTGCCAGCAGCCTAAGCGGGACTAGCACAGATACGCAGTATTTT
TRBV5-4,NA,TRBD2,17,TRBJ2-2,CASSFIAGRQDPGELFF,TGTGCCAGCAGCTTTATAGCGGGGCGACAGGACCCCGGGGAGCTGTTTTTT
TRBV30,NA,NA,14,TRBJ2-7,CAWDLRQGTYEQYF,TGTGCCTGGGACCTGAGGCAGGGGACCTACGAGCAGTACTTC
TRBV6-4,few,TRBD2,13,TRBJ2-3,CASRASGTDTQYF,TGTGCCAGCAGGGCTAGCGGGACAGATACGCAGTATTTT
TRBV29-1,NA,NA,10,TRBJ2-7,CSVYLIGQYF,TGCAGCGTCTACTTGATCGGGCAGTACTTC
TRBV4-1,NA,TRBD1,14,TRBJ1-2,CASSQVTGGHGYTF,TGCGCCAGCAGCCAGGTAACAGGGGGCCATGGCTACACCTTC
TRBV5-4,NA,NA,14,TRBJ1-3,CASSTTSSGNTIYF,TGTGCCAGCAGCACCACCTCCTCTGGAAACACCATATATTTT
TRBV5-6,NA,TRBD2,15,TRBJ2-7,CASSFGLAGSYEQYF,TGTGCCAGCAGTTTCGGACTAGCGGGGTCCTACGAGCAGTACTTC
TRBV6-6,NA,NA,15,TRBJ2-2,CASRYKQSNTGELFF,TGTGCCAGCAGGTACAAGCAATCGAACACCGGGGAGCTGTTTTTT
TRBV14,NA,NA,13,TRBJ2-4,CASSQSWLNIQYF,TGTGCCAGCAGCCAATCGTGGTTAAACATTCAGTACTTC
TRBV7-9,NA,NA,14,TRBJ2-1,CASSLESSYNEQFF,TGTGCCAGCAGCTTAGAGAGCTCCTACAATGAGCAGTTCTTC
TRBV6-5,NA,NA,13,TRBJ2-7,CASRHGQSYEQYF,TGTGCCAGCAGGCACGGACAGTCCTACGAGCAGTACTTC
TRBV5-1,NA,TRBD1,14,TRBJ2-5,CASSRTGGLETQYF,TGCGCCAGCAGCCGGACAGGGGGCTTGGAGACCCAGTACTTC
TRBV7-2,NA,NA,16,TRBJ1-3,CASSLVGTSSGNTIYF,TGTGCCAGCAGCTTAGTTGGCACAAGCTCTGGAAACACCATATATTTT
TRBV5-1,NA,TRBD1,15,TRBJ2-2,CASSPDRGHTGELFF,TGCGCCAGCAGTCCTGACAGGGGGCACACCGGGGAGCTGTTTTTT
TRBV7-2,NA,NA,15,TRBJ2-1,CASSPRDVAYNEQFF,TGTGCCAGCAGCCCTCGGGACGTCGCCTACAATGAGCAGTTCTTC
TRBV28,NA,TRBD1,14,TRBJ1-2,CASSPSQTGRGYTF,TGTGCCAGCAGTCCCTCCCAGACAGGGAGAGGCTACACCTTC
TRBV7-2,few,TRBD1,15,TRBJ1-4,CASSLGTGVDEKLFF,TGTGCCAGCAGTTTAGGTACAGGGGTGGATGAAAAACTGTTTTTT
TRBV19,NA,NA,15,TRBJ1-2,CASKHAEGSNYGYTF,TGTGCCAGTAAGCACGCGGAAGGCAGTAACTATGGCTACACCTTC
TRBV2,NA,NA,14,TRBJ2-3,CASSDWILTDTQYF,TGTGCCAGCAGTGACTGGATACTCACAGATACGCAGTATTTT
TRBV10-3,NA,NA,13,TRBJ1-5,CAISVDSNQPQHF,TGTGCCATCAGTGTCGATAGCAATCAGCCCCAGCATTTT
TRBV7-3,NA,NA,15,TRBJ1-1,CASSLNGGRSTEAFF,TGTGCCAGCAGCTTAAACGGGGGACGGAGCACTGAAGCTTTCTTT
TRBV25-1,NA,NA,14,TRBJ2-7,CASSDLGVTYEQYF,TGTGCCAGCAGTGATCTCGGGGTAACCTACGAGCAGTACTTC
TRBV7-9,NA,NA,13,TRBJ1-1,CASILQGVTEAFF,TGTGCCAGCATCCTTCAAGGGGTCACTGAAGCTTTCTTT
TRBV5-1,NA,NA,13,TRBJ2-3,CASSLGEADTQYF,TGCGCCAGCAGCTTGGGAGAGGCAGATACGCAGTATTTT
TRBV7-9,NA,TRBD2,16,TRBJ2-7,CASSPKLLAGGYEQYF,TGTGCCAGCAGCCCTAAATTGCTAGCGGGAGGGTACGAGCAGTACTTC
TRBV10-2,NA,NA,15,TRBJ1-1,CASSESRVMNTEAFF,TGCGCCAGCAGTGAGTCAAGGGTCATGAACACTGAAGCTTTCTTT
TRBV7-9,NA,NA,12,TRBJ2-1,CASSFLDNEQFF,TGTGCCAGCAGCTTTCTGGACAATGAGCAGTTCTTC
TRBV5-1,few,NA,12,TRBJ1-1,CASSLPGPEAFF,TGCGCCAGCAGCTTACCGGGACCTGAAGCTTTCTTT
TRBV15,NA,TRBD1,15,TRBJ2-1,CATSSRDRDNNEQFF,TGTGCCACCAGCAGTCGGGACAGGGACAACAATGAGCAGTTCTTC